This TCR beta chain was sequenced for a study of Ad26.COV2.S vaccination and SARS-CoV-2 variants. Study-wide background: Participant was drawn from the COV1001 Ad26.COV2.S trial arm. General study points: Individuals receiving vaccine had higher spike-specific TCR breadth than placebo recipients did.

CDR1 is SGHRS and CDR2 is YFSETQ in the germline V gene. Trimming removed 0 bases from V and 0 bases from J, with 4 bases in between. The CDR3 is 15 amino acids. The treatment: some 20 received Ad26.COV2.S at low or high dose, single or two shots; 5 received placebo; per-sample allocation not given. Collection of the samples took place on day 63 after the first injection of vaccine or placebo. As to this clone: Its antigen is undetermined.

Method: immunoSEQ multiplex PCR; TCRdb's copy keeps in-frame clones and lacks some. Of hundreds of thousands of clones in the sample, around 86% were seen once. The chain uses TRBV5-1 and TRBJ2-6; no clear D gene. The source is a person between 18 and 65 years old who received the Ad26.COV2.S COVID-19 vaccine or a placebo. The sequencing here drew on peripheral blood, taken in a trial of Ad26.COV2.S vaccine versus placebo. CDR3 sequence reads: CASSLDYSGANVLTF. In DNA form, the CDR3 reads TGCGCCAGCAGCTTGGATTACTCTGGGGCCAACGTCCTGACTTTC. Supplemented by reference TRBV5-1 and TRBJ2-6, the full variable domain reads KAGVTQTPRYLIKTRGQQVTLSCSPISGHRSVSWYQQTPGQGLQFLFEYFSETQRNKGNFPGRFSGRQFSNSRSEMNVSTLELGDSALYLCASSLDYSGANVLTFGAGSRLTVL.